This TCR beta chain emerged from a study of breast tumors, draining lymph nodes, adjacent tissues (dated by TCRdb to 2016 to 2018). Study-level background: TCR beta repertoires were compared across tumor, adjacent nontumor tissue and axillary lymph nodes obtained from breast cancer patients. The study aimed to assess the relationships and possible T-cell exchange between tumor, surrounding tissue and draining lymph node repertoires in human breast cancer. Results the study describes overall, beyond this receptor: The conclusion that tumor T cells originate in lymph nodes was presented as consistent with a hypothesis rather than as directly demonstrated. In luminal-like breast cancer, tumor and nontumor tissue repertoires resembled each other significantly more than in basal-like breast cancer. T-cell repertoire diversity in tumors was found to be lower than in lymph nodes but higher than in nontumor tissue, and preferential V and J gene usage was observed. A scenario in which most tumor T cells derive from the lymph node and then expand within tumor tissue was judged to be consistent with the data.

TCRdb lists the instrument as Illumina HiSeq 2000. TCR beta chain libraries were generated by multiplex PCR amplification. High-throughput sequencing was used to analyze the amplified TCR beta chain products. TCRdb trimmed public reads at Q25 via fastp, called clones via MiXCR and kept in-frame beta chains. Rows are combined by CDR3 protein, so each entry shows the most common genes and DNA. The sample table holds 84,000 or so distinct CDR3 sequences, of which around 30% were seen once. The ten largest make up 8.1% of the sample. Lymph node samples came from the axillary draining lymph nodes of breast cancer patients. Concerning this clonotype: The antigen it recognizes is unknown. Base qualities are not provided; no much larger clone lies one nucleotide away.

The CDR3 starts with the cysteine, ends with the phenylalanine, and has 12 residues. Only the CDR3 DNA is retained, 36 bases long and in frame from the first base. Reading the germline V gene gives CDR1 SNHLY and CDR2 FYNNEI. The V end loses 7 bases and the J end loses 14 bases, and a stretch of 18 bases separates them. This sequence originates from a female donor with breast cancer. Some clones in this sample may be carry-over from other donors' samples. Sequenced input: axillary lymph node tissue. The rearranged segments are TRBV2 and TRBJ1-5; the best D guess is TRBD1, with 5 bases matching. The DNA sequence reads TGTGCCAGCACCTTTAGGGGCACCTACGAGCATTTT. Translated, this gives CASTFRGTYEHF.